This TCR beta chain was observed in a study of T-cell memory formation after mild COVID-19. TCRdb independently ran MiXCR on the 5' RACE reads; one entry per CDR3 protein. The data show some 290,000 distinct CDR3 sequences, around 16% seen once. Germline loops: CDR1 MGHRA, CDR2 YSYEKL. V lost 1 base, J lost 1 base, and 2 bases stayed unmatched. This CDR3 region has 16 residues. Study outcomes and limitations: The SARS-CoV-2 specificity of second-wave clones reaching peak at day 37 remained unverified. Pre-infection memory showed some responding clones, and this suggested that cross-reactive memory joined. Contracting CD4+ clones sat mainly in CM and EM; CD8+ in EMRA.

A few counts support this clonotype. No antigen is known for it. This chain connects TRBV4-1 to TRBJ2-4; TRBD2 agrees at 9 bases. The sequencing input was PBMCs or a T cell subset sorted from them (not recorded which). This receptor was obtained from a man between 18 and 35 years old who had mild COVID-19 (a few samples of this study predate the infection). Cell type and time point are not known. The CDR3 is CASSQGAGGAKNIQYF. For the CDR3, the DNA is TGCGCCAGCAGCCAAGGGGCGGGGGGGGCCAAAAACATTCAGTACTTC.